This T cell receptor (beta chain) derives from a study of blood T cell repertoires in COVID-19. Across the study: Samples of COVID-19 (acute and convalescent) were obtained from the United States, Italy and Spain.

Germline V lookup: CDR1 MNHEY, CDR2 SVGAGI. V dropped 6 bases and J dropped 8; count of bases not matched to a gene: 15. The CDR3 is made up of 15 amino acids. Clones were sequenced by immunoSEQ multiplex PCR, and TCRdb holds only the in-frame ones, with some missing. The data contain over 200,000 clones, more than 85% of them singletons. The receptor comes from a man aged 35 to 55 with active or convalescent COVID-19. This rearrangement joins TRBV6-5 to TRBJ1-2, with TRBD1 matching 7 bases. The specimen was peripheral blood. The CDR3 region is CASRKAADRPAGYTF. In DNA form, the CDR3 reads TGTGCCAGCAGAAAGGCCGCGGACAGGCCCGCCGGCTACACCTTC.